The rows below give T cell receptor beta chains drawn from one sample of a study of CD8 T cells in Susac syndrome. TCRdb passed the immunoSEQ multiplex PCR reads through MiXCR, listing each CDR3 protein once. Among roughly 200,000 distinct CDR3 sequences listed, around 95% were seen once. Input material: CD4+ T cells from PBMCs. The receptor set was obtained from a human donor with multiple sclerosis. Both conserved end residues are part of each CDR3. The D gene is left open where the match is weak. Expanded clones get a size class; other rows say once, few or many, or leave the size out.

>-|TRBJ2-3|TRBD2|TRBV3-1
CASSQEGGFTDTQYF
TGTGCCAGCAGCCAGGAGGGAGGGTTCACAGATACGCAGTATTTT
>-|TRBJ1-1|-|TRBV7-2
CASSVGLKNTEAFF
TGTGCCAGCAGCGTGGGACTCAAGAACACTGAAGCTTTCTTT
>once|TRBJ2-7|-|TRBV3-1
CASSQDRLGEQYF
TGTGCCAGCAGCCAAGACAGGTTGGGCGAGCAGTACTTC
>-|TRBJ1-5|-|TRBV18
CASSPTGPWGNQPQHF
TGTGCCAGCTCACCAACGGGACCGTGGGGCAATCAGCCCCAGCATTTT
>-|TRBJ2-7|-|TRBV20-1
CSANRGLTGEQYF
TGCAGTGCTAACCGCGGACTAACGGGGGAGCAGTACTTC
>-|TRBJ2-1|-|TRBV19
CASSIYQLSSYNEQFF
TGTGCCAGTAGTATTTACCAGCTCAGCTCCTACAATGAGCAGTTCTTC
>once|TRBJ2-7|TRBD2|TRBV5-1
CASSLEASGAYEQYF
TGCGCCAGCAGCTTGGAGGCTAGCGGGGCCTACGAGCAGTACTTC
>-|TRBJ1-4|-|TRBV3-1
CASRLQGDEKLFF
TGTGCCAGCAGATTACAGGGAGATGAAAAACTGTTTTTT
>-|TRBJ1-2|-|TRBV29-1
CSVETEHYGYTF
TGCAGCGTTGAAACGGAACACTATGGCTACACCTTC
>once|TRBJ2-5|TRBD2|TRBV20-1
CSAVSGVETQYF
TGCAGTGCTGTTAGCGGGGTTGAGACCCAGTACTTC
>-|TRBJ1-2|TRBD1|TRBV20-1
CSATTGQGAGYTF
TGCAGTGCCACTACCGGACAGGGGGCTGGCTACACCTTC
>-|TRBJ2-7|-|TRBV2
CASISQPSGNEQYF
TGTGCCAGCATTTCCCAACCCAGCGGTAACGAGCAGTACTTC
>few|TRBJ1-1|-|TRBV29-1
CSVLRNTEAFF
TGCAGCGTTCTGAGGAACACTGAAGCTTTCTTT
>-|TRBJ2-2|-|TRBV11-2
CASSLGASGELFF
TGTGCCAGCAGCTTGGGGGCCAGCGGGGAGCTGTTTTTT
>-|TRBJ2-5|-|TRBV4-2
CASSQVGAGTYQETQYF
TGTGCCAGCAGCCAAGTGGGGGCGGGGACGTACCAAGAGACCCAGTACTTC
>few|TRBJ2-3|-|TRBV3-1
CASSQGTSGTDTQYF
TGTGCCAGCAGCCAAGGTACAAGCGGGACAGATACGCAGTATTTT
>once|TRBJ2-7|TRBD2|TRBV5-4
CASSPGAGATYEQYF
TGTGCCAGCAGCCCCGGAGCGGGGGCCACCTACGAGCAGTACTTC
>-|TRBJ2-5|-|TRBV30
CAWSLTAQETQYF
TGTGCCTGGAGCCTGACAGCTCAAGAGACCCAGTACTTC
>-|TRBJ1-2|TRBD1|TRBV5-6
CASSPAGQGARYGYTF
TGTGCCAGCAGCCCGGCCGGACAGGGGGCACGCTATGGCTACACCTTC
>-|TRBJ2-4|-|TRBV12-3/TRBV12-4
CASRSGLQGGKNIQYF
TGTGCCAGCAGAAGTGGGCTTCAGGGAGGCAAAAACATTCAGTACTTC
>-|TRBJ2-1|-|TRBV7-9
CASSPETAYNEQFF
TGTGCCAGCAGCCCGGAGACTGCTTACAATGAGCAGTTCTTC
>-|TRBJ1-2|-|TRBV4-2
CASSQEAFSYGYTF
TGTGCCAGCAGCCAAGAGGCGTTTTCATATGGCTACACCTTC
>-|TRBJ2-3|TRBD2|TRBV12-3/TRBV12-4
CASSTGGARTDTQYF
TGTGCCAGCAGCACGGGGGGGGCCCGCACAGATACGCAGTATTTT
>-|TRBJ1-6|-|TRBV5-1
CASSPREHSPLHF
TGCGCCAGCAGCCCCAGGGAACATTCACCCCTCCACTTT
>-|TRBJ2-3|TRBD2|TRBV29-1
CSVQTSGGPTDTQYF
TGCAGCGTCCAGACTAGCGGGGGGCCCACAGATACGCAGTATTTT
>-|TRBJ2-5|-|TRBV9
CASSVRPNQETQYF
TGTGCCAGCAGCGTACGGCCGAACCAAGAGACCCAGTACTTC
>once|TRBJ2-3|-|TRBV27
CASSPLWLSYSTDTQYF
TGTGCCAGCAGCCCGTTGTGGCTTTCTTATAGCACAGATACGCAGTATTTT
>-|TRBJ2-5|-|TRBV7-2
CASSLTPQETQYF
TGTGCCAGCAGCTTAACCCCCCAAGAGACCCAGTACTTC
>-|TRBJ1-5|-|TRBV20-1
CSARTPYSNQPQHF
TGCAGTGCGAGGACACCTTATAGCAATCAGCCCCAGCATTTT
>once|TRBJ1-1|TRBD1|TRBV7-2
CASRRDRVTEAFF
TGTGCCAGCAGGCGGGACAGGGTCACTGAAGCTTTCTTT
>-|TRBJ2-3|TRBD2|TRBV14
CASSQVAGLNTDTQYF
TGTGCCAGCAGCCAAGTAGCGGGACTTAACACAGATACGCAGTATTTT
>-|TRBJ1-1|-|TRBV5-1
CASSVQENTEAFF
TGCGCCAGCAGCGTCCAGGAGAACACTGAAGCTTTCTTT
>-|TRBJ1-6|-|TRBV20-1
CSARAPGPYNSPLHF
TGCAGTGCTAGGGCACCGGGACCCTATAATTCACCCCTCCACTTT
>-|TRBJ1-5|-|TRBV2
CASSPWEDPSNQPQHF
TGTGCCAGCAGCCCCTGGGAGGACCCTAGCAATCAGCCCCAGCATTTT
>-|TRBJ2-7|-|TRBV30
CAWSVASYYEQYF
TGTGCCTGGAGTGTGGCCAGTTACTACGAGCAGTACTTC
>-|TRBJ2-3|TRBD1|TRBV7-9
CASSLDRGYDTQYF
TGTGCCAGCAGCTTAGACAGGGGTTACGATACGCAGTATTTT
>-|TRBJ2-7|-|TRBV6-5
CASSYSPGISYEQYF
TGTGCCAGCAGTTACTCGCCAGGAATCTCCTACGAGCAGTACTTC
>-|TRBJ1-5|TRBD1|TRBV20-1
CSADRGVNQPQHF
TGCAGTGCGGACAGGGGAGTCAATCAGCCCCAGCATTTT
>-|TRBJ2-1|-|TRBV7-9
CASSSLPVYNEQFF
TGTGCCAGCAGCTCTCTTCCCGTATACAATGAGCAGTTCTTC
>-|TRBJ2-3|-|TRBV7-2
CASSLVPFEDTQYF
TGTGCCAGCAGCTTAGTCCCTTTCGAGGATACGCAGTATTTT
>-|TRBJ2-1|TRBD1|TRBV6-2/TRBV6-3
CASRGQGALDEQFF
TGTGCCAGCAGAGGACAGGGGGCTTTAGATGAGCAGTTCTTC
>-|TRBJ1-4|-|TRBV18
CASSLSREKLFF
TGTGCCAGCTCGCTTAGCCGGGAAAAACTGTTTTTT
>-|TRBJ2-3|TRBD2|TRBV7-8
CASSLGTSGSFSTDTQYF
TGTGCCAGCAGCTTAGGGACTAGCGGATCATTTAGCACAGATACGCAGTATTTT